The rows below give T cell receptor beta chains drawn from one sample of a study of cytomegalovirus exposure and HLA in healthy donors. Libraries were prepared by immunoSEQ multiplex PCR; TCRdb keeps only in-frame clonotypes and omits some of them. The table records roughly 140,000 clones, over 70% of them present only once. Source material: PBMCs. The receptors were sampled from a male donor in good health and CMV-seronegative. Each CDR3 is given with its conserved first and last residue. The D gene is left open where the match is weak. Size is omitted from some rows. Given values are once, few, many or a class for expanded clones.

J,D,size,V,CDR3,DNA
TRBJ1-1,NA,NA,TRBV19,CASIGLENTEAFF,TGTGCCAGTATCGGACTGGAGAACACTGAAGCTTTCTTT
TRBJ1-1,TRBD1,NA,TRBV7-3,CASSLKRQGANTEAFF,TGTGCCAGCAGCCTCAAAAGACAGGGAGCGAACACTGAAGCTTTCTTT
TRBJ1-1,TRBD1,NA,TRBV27,CASGRQGLNTEAFF,TGTGCCAGTGGACGACAGGGTTTAAACACTGAAGCTTTCTTT
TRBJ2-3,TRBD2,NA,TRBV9,CASSALAGALDTQYF,TGTGCCAGCAGCGCGTTAGCGGGAGCGTTAGATACGCAGTATTTT
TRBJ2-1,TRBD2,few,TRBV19,CASSVSSGFFYNEQFF,TGTGCCAGTAGTGTATCTAGCGGGTTCTTCTACAATGAGCAGTTCTTC
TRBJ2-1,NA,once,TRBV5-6,CASSWGSGSYNEQFF,TGTGCCAGCAGCTGGGGTAGCGGATCCTACAATGAGCAGTTCTTC
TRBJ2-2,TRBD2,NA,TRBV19,CASRTSGGAGTGELFF,TGTGCCAGTAGGACTAGCGGGGGGGCGGGCACCGGGGAGCTGTTTTTT
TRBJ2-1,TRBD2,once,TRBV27,CASSRGLAYNEQFF,TGTGCCAGCAGCCGGGGACTAGCCTACAATGAGCAGTTCTTC
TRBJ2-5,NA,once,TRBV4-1,CASSLPHGEQYF,TGCGCCAGCAGCCTTCCACACGGGGAGCAGTACTTC
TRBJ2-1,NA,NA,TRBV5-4,CASSLGGLGSYNEQFF,TGTGCCAGCAGCTTGGGCGGGCTCGGCTCCTACAATGAGCAGTTCTTC
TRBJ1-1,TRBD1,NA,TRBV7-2,CASSLNNRDRNTEAFF,TGTGCCAGCAGCTTAAACAACCGGGACAGAAACACTGAAGCTTTCTTT
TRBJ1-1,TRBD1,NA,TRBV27,CASSPGGYTEAFF,TGTGCCAGCAGTCCAGGGGGTTACACTGAAGCTTTCTTT
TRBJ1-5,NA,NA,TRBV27,CASGVGSNQPQHF,TGTGCCAGTGGAGTCGGTAGCAATCAGCCCCAGCATTTT
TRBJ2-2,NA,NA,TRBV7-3,CASSLRRVAGTGELFF,TGTGCCAGCAGCTTACGTCGGGTTGCGGGGACCGGGGAGCTGTTTTTT
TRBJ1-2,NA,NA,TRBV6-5,CASSGSGEKFYGYTF,TGTGCCAGTTCCGGGTCCGGGGAGAAATTCTATGGCTACACCTTC
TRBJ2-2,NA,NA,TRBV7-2,CASSSRTYTGELFF,TGTGCCAGCAGCTCCCGGACTTACACCGGGGAGCTGTTTTTT
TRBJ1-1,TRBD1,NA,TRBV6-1,CASSERDRGNTEAFF,TGTGCCAGCAGTGAAAGGGACAGGGGGAACACTGAAGCTTTCTTT
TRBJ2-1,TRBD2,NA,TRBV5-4,CASSSTSGNYNEQFF,TGTGCCAGCAGCTCGACTAGCGGAAACTACAATGAGCAGTTCTTC
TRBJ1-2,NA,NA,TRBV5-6,CASSLSVRGYTF,TGTGCCAGCAGCTTGTCGGTCCGCGGCTACACCTTC
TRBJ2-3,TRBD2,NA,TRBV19,CASSNVGGGPTDTQYF,TGTGCCAGTAGTAATGTCGGGGGAGGGCCGACAGATACGCAGTATTTT
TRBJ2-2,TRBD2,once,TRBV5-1,CASRASGNTGELFF,TGCGCCAGCAGGGCTAGCGGAAACACCGGGGAGCTGTTTTTT
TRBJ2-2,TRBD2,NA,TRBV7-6,CASSPKPGLAVSRAGELFF,TGTGCCAGCAGCCCTAAACCGGGACTAGCGGTTTCGCGGGCCGGGGAGCTGTTTTTT
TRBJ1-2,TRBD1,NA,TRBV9,CASSVARTGRGYTF,TGTGCCAGCAGCGTAGCAAGGACAGGGAGAGGCTACACCTTC
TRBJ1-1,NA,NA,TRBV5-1,CASSPNRVQGNTEAFF,TGCGCCAGCAGCCCCAACAGGGTCCAGGGGAACACTGAAGCTTTCTTT
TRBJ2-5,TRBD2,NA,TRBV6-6,CASSWTSGGAETQYF,TGTGCCAGCAGCTGGACTAGCGGGGGGGCCGAGACCCAGTACTTC
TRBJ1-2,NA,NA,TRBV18,CASSQGANYGYTF,TGTGCCAGCTCCCAGGGCGCTAACTATGGCTACACCTTC
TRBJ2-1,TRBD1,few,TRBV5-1,CASSSWTGDYNEQFF,TGCGCCAGCAGCTCCTGGACAGGGGACTACAATGAGCAGTTCTTC
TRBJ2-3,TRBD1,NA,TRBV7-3,CASSQRQGSTDTQYF,TGTGCCAGCAGCCAACGACAGGGAAGCACAGATACGCAGTATTTT
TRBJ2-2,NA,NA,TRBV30,CAWMDGQIDNTGELFF,TGTGCCTGGATGGACGGACAGATTGATAACACCGGGGAGCTGTTTTTT
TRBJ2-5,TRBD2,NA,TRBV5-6,CASSHGTSGAYQETQYF,TGTGCCAGCAGCCACGGGACTAGCGGGGCATACCAAGAGACCCAGTACTTC
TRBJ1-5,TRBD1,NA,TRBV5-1,CASSLGTGDSNQPQHF,TGCGCCAGCAGCTTGGGGACAGGGGACAGCAATCAGCCCCAGCATTTT
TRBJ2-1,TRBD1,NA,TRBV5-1,CASSFEGGMDEQFF,TGCGCCAGCAGCTTTGAAGGGGGCATGGATGAGCAGTTCTTC
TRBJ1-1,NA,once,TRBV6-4,CASRTDRLNTEAFF,TGTGCCAGCAGAACAGACAGACTGAACACTGAAGCTTTCTTT
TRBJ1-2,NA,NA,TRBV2,CASSGWTAYGYTF,TGTGCCAGCAGTGGATGGACAGCCTATGGCTACACCTTC
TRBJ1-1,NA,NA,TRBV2,CASSVARRGTEAFF,TGTGCCAGCAGTGTCGCCCGGAGAGGGACTGAAGCTTTCTTT